These 22 T cell receptor beta chains were sequenced from one sample in a study of T cell repertoires in cytomegalovirus infection. Each CDR3 protein gets one entry after TCRdb re-called the reads with MiXCR. Here the sample spans 50,000 to 60,000 distinct CDR3 sequences, around 20% being singletons. The antigens of these receptors remain unknown. This specimen was CD8+ T cells from cultured PBMCs, taken from culture after CMV antigen stimulation. These receptors all stem from a human donor in good health (CMV status not recorded). Some clones in this sample may be carry-over from other donors' samples.

This clonotype showed up many times. The CDR3, as DNA: TGTGCCAGCAGCCGCAGACAGGCGATCACAGATACGCAGTATTTT. Amino acids: CASSRRQAITDTQYF. The chain has TRBV7-6 and TRBJ2-3; perhaps TRBD1 as D (6 bases). This CDR3 has 15 amino acids. The V gene's germline CDR1 is SGHVS and CDR2 FNYEAQ. Trimming cost V 5 bases and J 2 bases, with 14 bases left between them.

The chain links TRBV5-6 to TRBJ2-3; 8 nucleotides agree with TRBD1. Germline V gene sequence: CDR1 SGHDT, CDR2 YYEEEE. J was trimmed by 4 bases and V by 4 bases; bases with no gene match: 11. CDR3 length: 16 residues. The CDR3 is CASSAVSGGWADTQYF. The CDR3 bases are TGTGCCAGCAGCGCGGTCTCAGGGGGCTGGGCAGATACGCAGTATTTT.

The chain joins TRBV6-5 to TRBJ2-7; D unresolved. The germline V gene encodes CDR1 MNHEY and CDR2 SVGAGI. The CDR3 is made up of 15 amino acids. Trimming cost V 0 bases and J 4 bases, with 13 bases left between them. The CDR3 spells CASSYSIPTEYEQYF. The CDR3 region has the DNA TGTGCCAGCAGTTACTCAATCCCTACTGAGTACGAGCAGTACTTC.

This chain links TRBV6-5 with TRBJ1-2, with D possibly matching TRBD1 (5 bases). CDR3 size: 14 residues. Per the germline V gene, CDR1 is MNHEY and CDR2 is SVGAGI. Trimming took 2 bases from V and 2 from J, leaving 9 bases between them. CDR3 in amino acids: CASSYQGPNYGYTF. The CDR3 nucleotides are TGTGCCAGCAGTTACCAGGGCCCAAACTATGGCTACACCTTC.

The chain is built from TRBV7-8 and TRBJ1-5; possibly TRBD1 for D (5 bases). The V end was cut by 1 base, the J end by 0 bases, with 13 bases between. The CDR3 sequence is 17 residues long. Germline V lookup: CDR1 SGHVS, CDR2 FQNEAQ. CDR3 loop: CASSLEAGTDSNQPQHF. The CDR3 nucleotides are TGTGCCAGCAGCTTAGAGGCAGGGACTGATAGCAATCAGCCCCAGCATTTT.

V is TRBV6-2 or TRBV6-3 and J is TRBJ2-2, with a weak D call TRBD1 (6 bases). This CDR3 contains 14 residues. Trimming removed 8 bases from V and 6 bases from J, with 16 bases in between. Looked up from germline, CDR1 is MNHEY and CDR2 is SVGEGT. The CDR3 sequence is CASFGQIGAGELFF. CDR3 in DNA: TGTGCCAGCTTTGGACAGATAGGAGCCGGGGAGCTGTTTTTT.

The rearrangement joins TRBV7-2 to TRBJ1-2; 9 nucleotides line up with TRBD1. Germline loops: CDR1 SGHTA, CDR2 FQGNSA. This CDR3 region has 16 residues. Trimming removed 3 bases from V and 4 bases from J; junction bases left unmatched: 9. The CDR3 bases are TGTGCCAGCAGCTTCATCGACAGGGGGGCTGCCTATGGCTACACCTTC. Its protein is CASSFIDRGAAYGYTF.

The rearrangement uses TRBV4-2 and TRBJ2-5; 8 bases map to TRBD2. The CDR3 covers 16 residues. V shed 0 bases and J 5 bases; nucleotides not matched to a gene: 8. CDR1 and CDR2 (germline): LGHNA, YNFKEQ. DNA of the CDR3: TGTGCCAGCAGCCAAGATGAGACGGGGGGGCGGGAGACCCAGTACTTC. As protein: CASSQDETGGRETQYF.

In this sample, this clonotype turned up a few times. The chain joins TRBV12-3 or TRBV12-4 to TRBJ1-2; no definite D call. This CDR3 has 18 residues. V was pared by 4 bases and J by 0 bases, with 21 bases between. CDR3 nucleotide sequence: TGTGCCAGCAGTTCTCCCCGTGGACTAGCCATTTCTAACTATGGCTACACCTTC. This encodes CASSSPRGLAISNYGYTF.

A few counts support this clonotype. J is TRBJ1-6 and V is TRBV6-5, with TRBD1 as a possible D gene (5 bases). CDR1 MNHEY and CDR2 SVGAGI come from the germline V gene. This CDR3 is built from 13 residues. The V end was cut by 5 bases, the J end by 13 bases, with 15 bases between. The CDR3 DNA is TGTGCCAGCAGTCCGGGACCCTGGGCTCCCCTCCACTTT. Its protein is CASSPGPWAPLHF.

This clonotype showed up many times. The CDR3: CATSGGNEQFF. CDR3 DNA sequence: TGTGCCACCTCCGGGGGGAATGAGCAGTTCTTC. This chain uses TRBV6-1 with TRBJ2-1; 7 bases align to TRBD2. The CDR3 consists of 11 residues. Germline V gene data show CDR1 as MNHNS and CDR2 as SASEGT. V was clipped by 10 bases and J by 7 bases; unmatched bases: 4.

The V and J genes are TRBV4-1 and TRBJ2-1, with D possibly being TRBD1 or TRBD2 (5 bases each). This CDR3 has 12 residues. CDR1 and CDR2 (germline): MGHRA, YSYEKL. V lost 7 bases and J lost 7, with 11 bases in between. The CDR3: CASTSRENEQFF. DNA for the CDR3: TGCGCCAGCACCTCCAGGGAGAATGAGCAGTTCTTC.

This clonotype came up a few times. The gene calls are TRBV12-3 or TRBV12-4 and TRBJ2-3; maybe TRBD2 (6 bases). This CDR3 spans 13 amino acids. V was clipped by 6 bases and J by 6 bases, with 13 bases between them. Here the CDR3 DNA reads TGTGCCAGCAGATCGACTAGTCTGGATACGCAGTATTTT. Translating gives CASRSTSLDTQYF.

This chain uses TRBV7-9 with TRBJ1-1; D ambiguous. Trimming left V 4 bases short and J 1 base short, with 10 bases between. This CDR3 spans 14 amino acids. Germline CDR1 is SEHNR and CDR2 is FQNEAQ (reference sequence). The DNA for the CDR3 is TGTGCCAGCAGCTGGGAGGGTAGGAACACTGAAGCTTTCTTT. It yields the protein CASSWEGRNTEAFF.

This rearrangement joins TRBV13 to TRBJ2-5; 9 positions match TRBD2. The J segment lost 3 bases and the V segment lost 4 bases, leaving 12 bases of the junction unmatched. The CDR3 is 17 residues long. Germline lookup yields CDR1 PRHDT and CDR2 FYEKMQ (reference sequence). This chain's CDR3 is CASSYPGLAGTEETQYF. The CDR3 bases are TGTGCCAGCAGCTACCCAGGGCTAGCGGGGACCGAAGAGACCCAGTACTTC.

The chain has TRBV27 and TRBJ2-7; 7 bases align to TRBD2. Germline trimming cut 5 bases from V and 1 base from J; bases unmatched to any gene: 11. This CDR3 contains 16 residues. CDR1 is MNHEY and CDR2 is SMNVEV in the germline V gene (reference sequence). DNA for the CDR3: TGTGCCAGCAGTCCCTCGGGGGGTCCTTATTCCTACGAGCAGTACTTC. Translation: CASSPSGGPYSYEQYF.

The chain employs TRBV7-2 and TRBJ1-1; no firm D call. There are 13 residues in the CDR3. V lost 5 bases to trimming and J lost 4 bases, with 11 bases between them. The germline V gene has CDR1 SGHTA and CDR2 FQGNSA. CDR3 nucleotides: TGTGCCAGCAGCCCGGGTCGGGGCACTGAAGCTTTCTTT. Translation: CASSPGRGTEAFF.

The chain combines TRBV7-6 with TRBJ2-1; unclear D gene. V shed 1 base and J shed 4 bases, with 5 bases lying between them. Germline CDR1 SGHVS, CDR2 FNYEAQ. The CDR3 spans 13 residues. The CDR3 bases are TGTGCCAGCAGCTTAGGCAAATACAATGAGCAGTTCTTC. It codes for CASSLGKYNEQFF.

This clonotype was detected only a few times. The V gene is TRBV7-2, the J gene TRBJ2-5; TRBD2 matches 12 bases. The V gene's germline CDR1 is SGHTA and CDR2 FQGNSA. The length of the CDR3 is 15 residues. V shed 4 bases and J 4 bases; nucleotides not matched to a gene: 4. The CDR3 region has the DNA TGTGCCAGCAGCTCTAGCGGGGGGGCCTTAGAGACCCAGTACTTC. It specifies CASSSSGGALETQYF.

This clonotype turned up a few times. This chain uses TRBV7-8 with TRBJ1-1, with 8 bases lining up with TRBD1. Germline V gene sequence: CDR1 SGHVS, CDR2 FQNEAQ. Germline trimming cut 5 bases from V and 4 bases from J; bases unmatched to any gene: 6. CDR3 length: 14 residues. The CDR3 reads CASSPGQGLTEAFF. DNA of the CDR3: TGTGCCAGCAGCCCAGGACAGGGTCTCACTGAAGCTTTCTTT.

V and J are TRBV5-1 and TRBJ2-5, with D perhaps TRBD1 or TRBD2 (5 bases each). The CDR3 consists of 15 residues. The V gene lost 3 bases and the J gene lost 3 bases, with 15 bases spanning the gap. Germline assignment: CDR1 SGHRS and CDR2 YFSETQ. CDR3 loop: CASSSTGLGEETQYF. The CDR3 DNA reads TGCGCCAGCAGCTCTACGGGGTTGGGGGAAGAGACCCAGTACTTC.

CDR3 in DNA: TGTGCCAGCAGTTACTCCCGGGACTATACGTTAGACCTCACAGATACGCAGTATTTT. It codes for CASSYSRDYTLDLTDTQYF. The chain joins TRBV6-5 to TRBJ2-3, with 7 bases aligning to TRBD2. There are 19 residues in the CDR3. The V and J ends lost 0 bases and 2 bases, in that order; junction bases with no gene match: 14. Germline V lookup: CDR1 MNHEY, CDR2 SVGAGI.